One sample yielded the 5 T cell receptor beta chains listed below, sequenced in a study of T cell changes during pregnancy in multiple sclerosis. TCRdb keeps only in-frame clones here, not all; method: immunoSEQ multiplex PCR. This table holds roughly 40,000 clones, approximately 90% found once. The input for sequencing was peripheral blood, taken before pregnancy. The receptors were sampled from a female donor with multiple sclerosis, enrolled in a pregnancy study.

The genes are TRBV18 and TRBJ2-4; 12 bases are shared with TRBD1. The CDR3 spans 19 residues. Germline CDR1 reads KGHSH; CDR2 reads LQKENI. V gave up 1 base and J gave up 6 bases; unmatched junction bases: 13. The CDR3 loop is CASSPRGTGGGTLINIQYF. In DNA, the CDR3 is TGTGCCAGCTCACCACGTGGGACAGGGGGCGGAACTTTAATAAACATTCAGTACTTC.

DNA of the CDR3: TGTGCCATCAGTGAGTCTTCTTCCTCCTACAATGAGCAGTTCTTC. The encoded protein is CAISESSSSYNEQFF. The V gene is TRBV10-3, the J gene TRBJ2-1; D gene ambiguous. Germline CDR1 reads ENHRY; CDR2 reads SYGVKD. Trimming took 0 bases from V and 0 from J, leaving 6 bases between them. This CDR3 is 15 amino acids long.

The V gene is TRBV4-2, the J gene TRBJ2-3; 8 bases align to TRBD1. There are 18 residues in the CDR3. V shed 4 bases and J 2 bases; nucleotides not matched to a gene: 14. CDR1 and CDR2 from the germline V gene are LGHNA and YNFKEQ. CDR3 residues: CASSRPGQAAWDTDTQYF. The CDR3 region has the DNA TGTGCCAGCAGCCGACCGGGACAGGCGGCGTGGGACACAGATACGCAGTATTTT.

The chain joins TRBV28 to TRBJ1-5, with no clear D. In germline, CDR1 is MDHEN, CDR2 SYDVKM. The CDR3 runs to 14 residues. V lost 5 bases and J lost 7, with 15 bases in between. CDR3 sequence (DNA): TGTGCCAGCAGTCCCCGGTTTGCCCAACAGCCCCAGCATTTT. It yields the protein CASSPRFAQQPQHF. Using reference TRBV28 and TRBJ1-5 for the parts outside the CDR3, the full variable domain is DVKVTQSSRYLVKRTGEKVFLECVQDMDHENMFWYRQDPGLGLRLIYFSYDVKMKEKGDIPEGYSVSREKKERFSLILESASTNQTSMYLCASSPRFAQQPQHFGDGTRLSIL.

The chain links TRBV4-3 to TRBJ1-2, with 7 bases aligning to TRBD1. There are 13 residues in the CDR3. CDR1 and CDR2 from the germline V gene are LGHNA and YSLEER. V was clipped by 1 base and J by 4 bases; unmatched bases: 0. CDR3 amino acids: CASSQGQGYGYTF. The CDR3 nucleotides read TGCGCCAGCAGCCAAGGACAGGGCTATGGCTACACCTTC.